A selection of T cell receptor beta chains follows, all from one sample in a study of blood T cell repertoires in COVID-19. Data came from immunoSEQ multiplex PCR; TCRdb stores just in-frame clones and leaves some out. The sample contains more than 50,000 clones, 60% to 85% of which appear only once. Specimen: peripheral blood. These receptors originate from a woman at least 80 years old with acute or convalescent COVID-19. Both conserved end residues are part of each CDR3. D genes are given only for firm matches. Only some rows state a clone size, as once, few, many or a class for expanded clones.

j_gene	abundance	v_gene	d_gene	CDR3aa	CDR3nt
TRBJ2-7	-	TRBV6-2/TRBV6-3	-	CASSYGSSVSYEQYF	TGTGCCAGCAGTTACGGGTCTAGCGTCTCCTACGAGCAGTACTTC
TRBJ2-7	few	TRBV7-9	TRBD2	CASSLGASGSYEQYF	TGTGCCAGCAGCCTAGGCGCTAGCGGGAGCTACGAGCAGTACTTC
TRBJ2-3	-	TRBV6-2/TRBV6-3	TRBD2	CASSYWSGGTDTQYF	TGTGCCAGCAGTTACTGGTCGGGAGGGACAGATACGCAGTATTTT
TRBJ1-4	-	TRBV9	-	CASSAPQEGANEKLFF	TGTGCCAGCAGCGCCCCTCAAGAGGGGGCTAATGAAAAACTGTTTTTT
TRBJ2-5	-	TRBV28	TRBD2	CASSTQKREGPKTQYF	TGTGCCAGCAGTACCCAAAAGCGGGAGGGCCCGAAGACCCAGTACTTC
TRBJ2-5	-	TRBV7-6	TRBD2	CASSPGTSGSTQETQYF	TGTGCCAGCAGCCCTGGGACTAGCGGGTCCACCCAAGAGACCCAGTACTTC
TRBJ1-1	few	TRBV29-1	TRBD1	CSVAGQGAGVTEAFF	TGCAGCGTTGCTGGACAGGGGGCGGGTGTCACTGAAGCTTTCTTT
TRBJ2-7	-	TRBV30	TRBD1	CAWRTGGDHEQYF	TGTGCCTGGAGGACAGGGGGCGACCACGAGCAGTACTTC
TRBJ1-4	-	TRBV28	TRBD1	CASSQNRGTNEKLFF	TGTGCCAGCAGCCAAAACAGGGGAACTAATGAAAAACTGTTTTTT
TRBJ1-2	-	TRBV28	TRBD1	CASSLWTGSDGYTF	TGTGCCAGCAGTTTATGGACAGGGTCGGATGGCTACACCTTC
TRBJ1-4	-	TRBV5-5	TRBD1	CASSRDRGREKLFF	TGTGCCAGCAGCCGGGACAGGGGGCGTGAAAAACTGTTTTTT
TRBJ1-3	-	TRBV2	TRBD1	CASNRGGLTGSGNTIYF	TGTGCCAGCAATCGTGGGGGTTTGACAGGGAGTGGAAACACCATATATTTT
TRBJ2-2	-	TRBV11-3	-	CASSLDGGTKTGELFF	TGTGCCAGCAGCTTAGATGGAGGGACGAAGACCGGGGAGCTGTTTTTT
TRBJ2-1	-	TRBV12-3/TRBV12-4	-	CASGGYNEQFF	TGTGCCAGCGGGGGGTACAATGAGCAGTTCTTC
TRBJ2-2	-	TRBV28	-	CASSLAGLRSRRELFF	TGTGCCAGCAGTTTGGCAGGCCTCAGGTCACGCCGGGAGCTGTTTTTT
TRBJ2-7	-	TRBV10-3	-	CAISDTGLYHYEQYF	TGTGCCATCAGTGACACAGGGTTGTATCATTACGAGCAGTACTTC
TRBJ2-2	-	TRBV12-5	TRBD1	CASGQGKNTGELFF	TGTGCTAGTGGACAGGGGAAGAACACCGGGGAGCTGTTTTTT
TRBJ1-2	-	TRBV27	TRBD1	CASSYRGAYGYTF	TGTGCCAGCAGTTACAGGGGCGCCTATGGCTACACCTTC
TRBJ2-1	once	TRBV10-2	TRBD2	CASSPTAGDNEQFF	TGCGCCAGCTCTCCAACAGCGGGAGACAATGAGCAGTTCTTC
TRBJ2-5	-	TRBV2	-	CASSVEAGETQYF	TGTGCCAGCAGTGTCGAGGCGGGAGAGACCCAGTACTTC
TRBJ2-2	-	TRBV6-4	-	CASSDSQGGDTGELFF	TGTGCCAGCAGTGACTCTCAGGGGGGCGACACCGGGGAGCTGTTTTTT
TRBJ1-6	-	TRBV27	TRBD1	CASSFRQGLSSYNSPLHF	TGTGCCAGCAGTTTTCGACAGGGGCTTAGCTCCTATAATTCACCCCTCCACTTT
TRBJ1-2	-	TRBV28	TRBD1	CASSYVQGYGYTF	TGTGCCAGCAGTTACGTACAGGGGTATGGCTACACCTTC
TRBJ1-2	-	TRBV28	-	CASSSPGLGYTF	TGTGCCAGCAGTTCTCCCGGACTTGGCTACACCTTC
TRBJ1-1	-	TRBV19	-	CASTPTWQNTEAFF	TGTGCCAGTACCCCGACATGGCAGAACACTGAAGCTTTCTTT
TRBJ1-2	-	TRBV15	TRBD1	CATRGGQDGNPNYGYTF	TGTGCCACCAGAGGGGGACAGGACGGAAACCCTAACTATGGCTACACCTTC
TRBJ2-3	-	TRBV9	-	CASSPNPGSTDTQYF	TGTGCCAGCAGCCCAAACCCGGGGAGCACAGATACGCAGTATTTT
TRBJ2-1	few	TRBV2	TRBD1	CASRGQGGNNEQFF	TGTGCCAGCAGGGGACAGGGCGGTAACAATGAGCAGTTCTTC
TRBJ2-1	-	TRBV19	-	CASSIVGTLGDEQFF	TGTGCCAGTAGTATTGTAGGGACTCTGGGCGATGAGCAGTTCTTC
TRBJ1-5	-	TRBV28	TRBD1	CASSSVDRDMQPQHF	TGTGCCAGCAGCTCCGTGGACAGGGATATGCAGCCCCAGCATTTT
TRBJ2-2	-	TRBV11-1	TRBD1	CASGTGPTGELFF	TGTGCCAGCGGGACAGGGCCCACCGGGGAGCTGTTTTTT
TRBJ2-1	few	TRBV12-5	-	CASGLPRGTVYNEQFF	TGTGCTAGTGGCCTACCCCGCGGGACAGTGTACAATGAGCAGTTCTTC
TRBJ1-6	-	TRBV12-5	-	CASGLRSNRVDSPLHF	TGTGCTAGTGGTTTACGATCTAATCGGGTGGATTCACCCCTCCACTTT
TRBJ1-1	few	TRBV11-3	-	CASFPPRSTNTEAFF	TGTGCCAGCTTCCCCCCGCGGTCAACGAACACTGAAGCTTTCTTT
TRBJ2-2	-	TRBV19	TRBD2	CASMRGANTGELFF	TGTGCCAGTATGCGGGGGGCGAACACCGGGGAGCTGTTTTTT
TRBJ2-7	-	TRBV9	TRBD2	CASSRTSGQTYEQYF	TGTGCCAGCAGTCGTACTAGCGGGCAAACCTACGAGCAGTACTTC
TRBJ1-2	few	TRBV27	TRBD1	CASSLFFGDSSNYGYTF	TGTGCCAGCAGTTTATTTTTTGGGGACAGCTCTAACTATGGCTACACCTTC
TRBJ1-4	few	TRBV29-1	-	CSVRTATNEKLFF	TGCAGCGTCAGGACAGCAACTAATGAAAAACTGTTTTTT
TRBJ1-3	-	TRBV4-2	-	CASSQDLTRGQNTIYF	TGTGCCAGCAGCCAAGATCTGACCAGGGGACAAAACACCATATATTTT
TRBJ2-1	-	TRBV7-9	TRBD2	CASSPRGSSRNEQFF	TGTGCCAGCAGCCCCCGCGGGAGCTCTAGGAATGAGCAGTTCTTC
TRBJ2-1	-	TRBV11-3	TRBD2	CASSLTSGSWSEQFF	TGTGCCAGCAGTCTGACTAGCGGGAGTTGGTCCGAGCAGTTCTTC
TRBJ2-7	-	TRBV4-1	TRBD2	CASSQGGGRSSYEQYF	TGCGCCAGCAGCCAAGGGGGGGGAAGGAGCTCCTACGAGCAGTACTTC
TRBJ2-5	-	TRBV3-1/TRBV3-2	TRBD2	CASSQGRLAGGQETQYF	TGTGCCAGCAGCCAAGGGAGACTAGCGGGGGGCCAAGAGACCCAGTACTTC
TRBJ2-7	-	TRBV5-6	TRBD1	CASSSRGQGSEQYF	TGTGCCAGCAGCTCCCGGGGACAGGGGAGCGAGCAGTACTTC
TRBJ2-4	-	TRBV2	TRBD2	CASWTSRDKNIQYF	TGTGCCAGCTGGACTAGTAGGGACAAAAACATTCAGTACTTC
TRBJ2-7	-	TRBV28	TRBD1	CASSLTGTVYEQYF	TGTGCCAGCAGTTTGACCGGGACAGTCTACGAGCAGTACTTC
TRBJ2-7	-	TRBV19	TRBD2	CASSPSRAGGYEQYF	TGTGCCAGTAGCCCTTCTCGGGCGGGAGGGTACGAGCAGTACTTC
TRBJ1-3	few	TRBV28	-	CASSPRGGGSGNTIYF	TGTGCCAGCAGTCCCCGGGGAGGGGGCTCTGGAAACACCATATATTTT
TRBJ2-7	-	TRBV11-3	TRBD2	CASSPGTRAGEQYF	TGTGCCAGCAGCCCCGGGACTAGGGCTGGTGAGCAGTACTTC
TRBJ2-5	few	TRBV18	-	CASSPFVETQYF	TGTGCCAGCTCACCATTCGTGGAGACCCAGTACTTC
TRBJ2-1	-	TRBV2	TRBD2	CASRPGTKGNEQFF	TGTGCCAGCAGGCCCGGGACTAAGGGTAATGAGCAGTTCTTC
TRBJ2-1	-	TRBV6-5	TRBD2	CASSQGLAGLNEQFF	TGTGCCAGCAGCCAGGGACTAGCGGGATTAAATGAGCAGTTCTTC
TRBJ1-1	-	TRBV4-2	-	CASSQGTALDTEAFF	TGTGCCAGCAGCCAAGGGACAGCATTGGACACTGAAGCTTTCTTT
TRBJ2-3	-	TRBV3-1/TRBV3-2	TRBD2	CASSFRLAGGEDTQYF	TGTGCCAGCAGCTTCCGACTAGCGGGAGGAGAAGATACGCAGTATTTT
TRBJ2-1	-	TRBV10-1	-	CASSESFAGYEQFF	TGCGCCAGCAGTGAGTCCTTCGCGGGATATGAGCAGTTCTTC
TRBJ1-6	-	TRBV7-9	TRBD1	CASSLGVSGTDNSPLHF	TGTGCCAGCAGCTTAGGAGTCTCCGGGACAGATAATTCACCCCTCCACTTT
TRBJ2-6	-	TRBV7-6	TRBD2	CASSSRDYTSGANVLTF	TGTGCCAGCAGTTCCCGGGACTACACCTCTGGGGCCAACGTCCTGACTTTC
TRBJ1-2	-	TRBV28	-	CASSPPPARYYGYTF	TGTGCCAGCAGTCCACCCCCCGCCAGATACTATGGCTACACCTTC